The TCR beta chain under discussion was sequenced for a study of blood T cell repertoires in COVID-19. In the study overall: In each case, the material was cDNA or gDNA derived from T cells, B-cell-depleted T cells, or PBMCs.

Trimming took off 9 bases at V and 6 bases at J, with 9 bases between the two ends. CDR1 is SNHLY, CDR2 FYNNEI, per germline. This CDR3 is 11 amino acids long. Sequenced by immunoSEQ multiplex PCR; TCRdb stores in-frame clones only, minus some. Of about 140,000 clones in the sample, about 80% were seen once. Input material: peripheral blood. The receptor was derived from a woman aged 60 to 75 with acute or convalescent COVID-19. V and J are TRBV2 and TRBJ2-4; D remains unclear. In DNA, the CDR3 is TGTGCCAGTACTGTTACAAACATTCAGTACTTC. The encoded protein is CASTVTNIQYF.